What follows are 19 T cell receptor beta chains derived from one specimen sequenced in a study of neoadjuvant nivolumab and ipilimumab in lung cancer. Assay used: immunoSEQ multiplex PCR; TCRdb lists only in-frame clones, some missing. In the table there are 7,500 to 10,000 clones, 81% of which are singletons. The sample was peripheral blood, taken before neoadjuvant nivolumab, alone or with ipilimumab. The receptors derive from an adult with non-small cell lung cancer.

The chain carries TRBV28 and TRBJ2-1; D is unresolved. This CDR3 spans 14 amino acids. The V gene lost 2 bases and the J gene lost 6 bases, with 11 bases spanning the gap. CDR1 is MDHEN, CDR2 SYDVKM, per germline. CDR3 protein: CASSLPWEPNEQFF. In nucleotides, the CDR3 is TGTGCCAGCAGTTTACCCTGGGAACCCAATGAGCAGTTCTTC.

The rearrangement uses TRBV7-2 and TRBJ1-5, with TRBD1 as a possible D gene (5 bases). The germline V gene encodes CDR1 SGHTA and CDR2 FQGNSA. The CDR3 length is 13 residues. V was clipped by 4 bases and J by 7 bases, with 11 bases between them. DNA of the CDR3: TGTGCCAGCAGCTCAGGGTTCCAACAGCCCCAGCATTTT. Residues: CASSSGFQQPQHF.

The chain combines TRBV2 with TRBJ2-2; TRBD1 agrees at 7 bases. J lost 2 bases, V lost 6 bases, and 9 bases had no gene match. Germline lookup yields CDR1 SNHLY and CDR2 FYNNEI. This CDR3 comprises 16 residues. The CDR3 reads CASSPDRVLNTGELFF. The CDR3 nucleotides are TGTGCCAGCAGCCCCGACAGGGTCCTAAACACCGGGGAGCTGTTTTTT.

This clone was picked up a small number of times. The J gene is TRBJ2-1, the V gene TRBV9; D tentatively reads TRBD1 or TRBD2 (7 bases each). The CDR3 covers 15 residues. V shed 0 bases and J shed 6 bases, with 13 bases lying between them. The germline V gene encodes CDR1 SGDLS and CDR2 YYNGEE. The CDR3 DNA follows: TGTGCCAGCAGCGTAGGGGAGGGGGCTGGCAATGAGCAGTTCTTC. Its protein is CASSVGEGAGNEQFF. Complete variable domain (other parts from reference TRBV9 and TRBJ2-1): DSGVTQTPKHLITATGQRVTLRCSPRSGDLSVYWYQQSLDQGLQFLIQYYNGEERAKGNILERFSAQQFPDLHSELNLSSLELGDSALYFCASSVGEGAGNEQFFGPGTRLTVL.

The V call is TRBV28, the J call TRBJ2-7, with no clear D. This CDR3 contains 12 residues. Germline V CDR1 and CDR2: MDHEN, SYDVKM. Trimming removed 6 bases from V and 6 bases from J, with 12 bases in between. CDR3 nucleotide sequence: TGTGCCAGCAGCACGTCCTATCTCGAGCAGTACTTC. Translation gives CASSTSYLEQYF.

The genes are TRBV6-1 and TRBJ2-5, with TRBD2 as a possible D gene (5 bases). The CDR3 length is 13 residues. Trimming took 2 bases from V and 5 from J, leaving 9 bases between them. Looked up from germline, CDR1 is MNHNS and CDR2 is SASEGT. CDR3 coding DNA: TGTGCCAGCAGTGAACCGGGCGGGGAGACCCAGTACTTC. This codes for CASSEPGGETQYF.

This chain links TRBV25-1 with TRBJ1-2; the match to TRBD1 covers 7 bases. Per germline, CDR1 MGHDK and CDR2 SYGVNS. The CDR3 consists of 16 residues. The junction had 11 bases not matched to a gene; V was cut back by 1 base and J by 6 bases. The CDR3 nucleotides are TGTGCCAGCAGTGAATCAGGGGGATTGAGATTAAATGGCTACACCTTC. Encoded protein: CASSESGGLRLNGYTF.

This clone occurred a few times. The chain combines TRBV27 with TRBJ2-7; D unresolved. Trimming cost V 2 bases and J 0 bases, with 11 bases left between them. Germline CDR1 reads MNHEY; CDR2 reads SMNVEV (reference sequence). This CDR3 spans 15 amino acids. This CDR3 reads CASSLGSGSSYEQYF. DNA of the CDR3: TGTGCCAGCAGTTTAGGGTCCGGCAGCTCCTACGAGCAGTACTTC.

The rearrangement joins TRBV11-2 to TRBJ2-1; 11 nucleotides line up with TRBD2. This CDR3 is 15 amino acids long. The V gene's germline CDR1 is SGHAT and CDR2 FQNNGV. The trim removed 6 bases at V and 9 bases at J, leaving 10 bases unmatched. Here the CDR3 DNA reads TGTGCCAGCAGTTTACTAGCGGGAGTAGCCGGTGAGCAGTTCTTC. This encodes CASSLLAGVAGEQFF.

This clone was found a few times. This chain's CDR3 is CASLRDRGAKLFF. DNA for the CDR3: TGTGCCAGCCTCCGGGACAGGGGGGCAAAACTGTTTTTT. This rearrangement joins TRBV28 to TRBJ1-4; 11 bases map to TRBD1. Germline V gene sequence: CDR1 MDHEN, CDR2 SYDVKM. CDR3 length equals 13 residues. The J segment lost 10 bases and the V segment lost 8 bases, leaving 6 bases of the junction unmatched.

The chain links TRBV10-3 to TRBJ2-1; 10 positions match TRBD2. Germline V gene data show CDR1 as ENHRY and CDR2 as SYGVKD. The CDR3 is 18 residues long. V lost 6 bases to trimming and J lost 5 bases; unmatched junction nucleotides: 16. CDR3: CAIREIEASGREDNEQFF. The CDR3 DNA reads TGTGCCATCAGAGAAATCGAGGCTAGCGGGAGAGAGGACAATGAGCAGTTCTTC.

This chain's CDR3 is CASSYSEETQYF. In DNA, the CDR3 is TGTGCCAGCAGTTACAGCGAAGAGACCCAGTACTTC. The chain employs TRBV6-5 and TRBJ2-5, with D hard to call. V lost 2 bases and J 3 bases, leaving 4 bases between the germline ends. The CDR3 contains 12 residues. Germline V gene lookup returns CDR1 MNHEY and CDR2 SVGAGI.

The chain has TRBV19 and TRBJ1-1, with TRBD1 matching over 10 bases. CDR1 is LNHDA and CDR2 is SQIVND in the germline V gene (reference sequence). The CDR3 covers 13 residues. J was trimmed by 7 bases and V by 4 bases; bases with no gene match: 3. The CDR3 DNA reads TGTGCCAGTAGTACGACAGGGGGCCTTGAAGCTTTCTTT. This translates into CASSTTGGLEAFF.

This chain joins TRBV5-1 and TRBJ2-5; 7 nucleotides match TRBD2. V dropped 4 bases and J dropped 1; count of bases not matched to a gene: 4. Germline V lookup: CDR1 SGHRS, CDR2 YFSETQ. The CDR3 totals 14 residues. CDR3: CASSMTSPQETQYF. CDR3 bases: TGCGCCAGCAGCATGACTAGCCCCCAAGAGACCCAGTACTTC.

The rearrangement uses TRBV6-5 and TRBJ1-3; D gene ambiguous. This CDR3 spans 11 amino acids. V was trimmed by 8 bases and J by 4 bases, leaving 6 bases between them. CDR1 and CDR2 from the germline V gene are MNHEY and SVGAGI. The CDR3 nucleotides read TGTGCCAGCGAAGTAGGAAACACCATATATTTT. Its translation is CASEVGNTIYF.

The chain couples TRBV6-5 to TRBJ2-7, with 8 nucleotides matching TRBD2. Germline V gene sequence: CDR1 MNHEY, CDR2 SVGAGI. This CDR3 has 15 residues. Unmatched junction bases numbered 13, after V lost 5 bases and J lost 7 bases. For the CDR3, the DNA is TGTGCCAGCAGTAAGCAAACCGGGACTAGATGGGAGCAGTACTTC. Its translation is CASSKQTGTRWEQYF.

The V gene is TRBV19, the J gene TRBJ1-1; D unresolved. The CDR3 is 13 residues long. Germline V gene lookup returns CDR1 LNHDA and CDR2 SQIVND (reference sequence). Deletions cut 1 base from V and 0 bases from J, with 3 bases between. The CDR3 sequence: CASSIGVNTEAFF. The CDR3 nucleotides read TGTGCCAGTAGTATAGGAGTGAACACTGAAGCTTTCTTT.

V usage is TRBV11-1 and J usage is TRBJ2-7; tentatively, D is TRBD1 (6 bases). This CDR3 region has 13 residues. V lost 5 bases and J 4 bases, leaving 12 bases between the germline ends. Germline CDR1 is SGHAT and CDR2 is FQDESV (reference sequence). The CDR3 DNA is TGTGCCAGCAGCCCACTCAGGGGTTACGAGCAGTACTTC. Translation gives CASSPLRGYEQYF.

This chain connects TRBV7-2 to TRBJ1-3; 7 nucleotides agree with TRBD1. The CDR3 is made up of 14 amino acids. Germline V gene lookup returns CDR1 SGHTA and CDR2 FQGNSA. Trimming cost V 5 bases and J 3 bases; bases outside gene matches: 4. The CDR3 reads CASSPGTVGNTIYF. The CDR3 DNA is TGTGCCAGCAGCCCGGGGACAGTTGGAAACACCATATATTTT.